This TCR beta chain was sequenced for a study of blood T cells in healthy people across ages. General observations from the study: Because sorting was not performed, PBMCs prevented conclusive naive versus antigen-experienced comparison.

Collection of about 9.4 milliliters of peripheral blood was performed for each donor. The CDR3 loop spans 14 amino acids. Germline CDR1 is MGHDK and CDR2 is SYGVNS. V gave up 1 base and J gave up 6 bases; unmatched junction bases: 2. Of note for this clonotype: The antigen remains unidentified.

A second PCR, run for about 7 to 11 cycles, used a sample-barcoded 5' primer plus a J-beta primer mix. Each cDNA molecule was tagged by a template-switch adaptor that had 12 random nucleotides. TCRdb analysed the 5' RACE reads with MiXCR anew, one entry per CDR3 protein. In the table there are approximately 1.5 million distinct CDR3 sequences, 40% to 45% of which are singletons. Source material: blood. The rearrangement links TRBV25-1 to TRBJ1-2; 10 bases align to TRBD1. The receptor was isolated from a woman between 18 and 29 years old in good health. The CDR3 loop reads CASSEFGQGDGYTF. The CDR3 DNA sequence: TGTGCCAGCAGTGAATTCGGACAGGGGGATGGCTACACCTTC.